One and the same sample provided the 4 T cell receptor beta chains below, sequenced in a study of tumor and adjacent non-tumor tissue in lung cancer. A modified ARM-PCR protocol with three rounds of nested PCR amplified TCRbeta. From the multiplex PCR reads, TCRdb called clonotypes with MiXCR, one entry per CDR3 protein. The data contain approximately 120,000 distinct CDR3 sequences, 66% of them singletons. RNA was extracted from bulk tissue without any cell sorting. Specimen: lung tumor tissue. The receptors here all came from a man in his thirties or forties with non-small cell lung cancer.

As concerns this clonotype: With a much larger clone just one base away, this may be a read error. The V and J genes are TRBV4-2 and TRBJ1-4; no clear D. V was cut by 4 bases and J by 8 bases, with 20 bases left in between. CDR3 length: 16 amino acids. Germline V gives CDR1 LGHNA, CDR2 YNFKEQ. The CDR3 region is CASSLGSSGRREKLFF. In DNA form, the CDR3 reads TGTGCCAGCAGCCTCGGATCTTCGGGCCGGCGGGAAAAACTGTTTTTT.

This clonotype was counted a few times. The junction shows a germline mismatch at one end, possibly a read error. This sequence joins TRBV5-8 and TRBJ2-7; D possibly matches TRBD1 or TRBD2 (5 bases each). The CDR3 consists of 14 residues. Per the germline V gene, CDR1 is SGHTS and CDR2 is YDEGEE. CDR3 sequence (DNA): TGTGCCAGCAGTTTGGGGGAAGGTCTGATTGAGCAGTACTTC. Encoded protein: CASSLGEGLIEQYF.

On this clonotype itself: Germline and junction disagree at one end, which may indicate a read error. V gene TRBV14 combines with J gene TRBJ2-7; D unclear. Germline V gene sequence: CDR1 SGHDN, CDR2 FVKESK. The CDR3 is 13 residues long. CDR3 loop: CAGSQGRSGEQYF. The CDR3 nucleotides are TGTGCCGGCAGCCAAGGAAGGAGTGGCGAGCAGTACTTC.

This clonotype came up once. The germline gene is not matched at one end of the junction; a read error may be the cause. The CDR3 here is CASSQGLRIPPLHF. The CDR3 DNA reads as TGCGCCAGTAGCCAAGGGCTTCGGATCCCACCCCTCCACTTT. The V and J genes are TRBV4-3 and TRBJ1-6, with no clear D. The CDR3 is 14 residues long. Per germline, CDR1 LGHNA and CDR2 YSLEER.